This TCR beta chain originates from a study of blood T cell repertoires in COVID-19. About the study: Collection of acute and convalescent COVID-19 samples took place in the United States, Italy and Spain. Sample material is recorded as cDNA or gDNA derived from T cells, B-cell-depleted T cells, or PBMCs.

As originally analysed: Amplification with reference gene primers provided the estimates of nucleated cell counts. Clones were sequenced by immunoSEQ multiplex PCR, and TCRdb holds only the in-frame ones, with some missing. That table supplies the V and J calls and clone size; D and trimming were determined from the DNA. The repertoire holds 73,000 or so clones, roughly 70% seen once, with over 20% in the top ten. Turning to this clone: The same CDR3 is also encoded by other DNA sequences in this sample.

Sample: peripheral blood. This receptor was obtained from a man between 60 and 75 years old with acute or convalescent COVID-19.

The CDR3 is CASSLGTAYEQYV. CDR3 sequence (DNA): TGTGCCAGCAGCTTAGGCACTGCCTACGAGCAGTACGTC. V is TRBV7-2 and J is TRBJ2-7; no firm D call. Deletions cut 1 base from V and 2 bases from J, with 6 bases between. Germline lookup yields CDR1 SGHTA and CDR2 FQGNSA. The CDR3 is 13 residues long.